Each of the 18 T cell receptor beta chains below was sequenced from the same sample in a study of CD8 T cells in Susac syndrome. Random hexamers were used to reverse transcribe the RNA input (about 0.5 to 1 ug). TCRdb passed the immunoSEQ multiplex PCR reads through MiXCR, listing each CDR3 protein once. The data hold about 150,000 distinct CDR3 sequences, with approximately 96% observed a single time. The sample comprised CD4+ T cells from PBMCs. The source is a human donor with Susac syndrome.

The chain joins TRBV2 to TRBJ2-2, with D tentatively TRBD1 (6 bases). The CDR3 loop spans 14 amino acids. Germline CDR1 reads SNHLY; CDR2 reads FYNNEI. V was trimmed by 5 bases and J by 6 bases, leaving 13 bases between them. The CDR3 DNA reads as TGTGCCAGCAGTACTGGGACACCGGCCGGGGAGCTGTTTTTT. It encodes CASSTGTPAGELFF. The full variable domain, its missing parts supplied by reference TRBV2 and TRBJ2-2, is EPEVTQTPSHQVTQMGQEVILRCVPISNHLYFYWYRQILGQKVEFLVSFYNNEISEKSEIFDDQFSVERPDGSNFTLKIRSTKLEDSAMYFCASSTGTPAGELFFGEGSRLTVL.

CDR3 amino acids: CASSLTVLDYLYF. CDR3 sequence (DNA): TGTGCCAGCAGCTTGACAGTCCTCGACTATCTGTACTTC. V is TRBV7-3 and J is TRBJ2-5; D might be TRBD1 or TRBD2, each matching 5 bases. V was cut by 3 bases and J by 13 bases, with 18 bases left in between. Germline V gives CDR1 SGHTA, CDR2 FQGTGA. There are 13 residues in the CDR3. The whole variable domain, filled in from reference TRBV7-3 and TRBJ2-5, reads GAGVSQTPSNKVTEKGKYVELRCDPISGHTALYWYRQSLGQGPEFLIYFQGTGAADDSGLPNDRFFAVRPEGSVSTLKIQRTERGDSAVYLCASSLTVLDYLYFGPGTRLLVL.

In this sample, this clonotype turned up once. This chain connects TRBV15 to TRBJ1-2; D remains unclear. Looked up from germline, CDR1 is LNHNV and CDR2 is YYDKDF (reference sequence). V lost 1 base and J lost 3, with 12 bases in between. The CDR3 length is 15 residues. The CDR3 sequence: CATSRVGQEDYGYTF. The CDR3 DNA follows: TGTGCCACCAGCAGAGTTGGGCAGGAGGACTATGGCTACACCTTC.

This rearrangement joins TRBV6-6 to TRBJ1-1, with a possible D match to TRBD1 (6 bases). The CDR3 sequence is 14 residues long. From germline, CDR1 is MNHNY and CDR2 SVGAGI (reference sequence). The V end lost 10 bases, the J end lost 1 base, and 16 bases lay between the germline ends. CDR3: CATLSGHPNTEAFF. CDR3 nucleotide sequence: TGTGCCACCCTATCGGGACACCCGAACACTGAAGCTTTCTTT.

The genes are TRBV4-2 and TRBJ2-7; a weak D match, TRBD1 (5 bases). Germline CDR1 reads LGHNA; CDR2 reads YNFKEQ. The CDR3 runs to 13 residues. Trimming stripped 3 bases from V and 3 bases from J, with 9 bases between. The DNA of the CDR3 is TGTGCCAGCAGCCACCAGACAGACTACGAGCAGTACTTC. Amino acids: CASSHQTDYEQYF.

The CDR3 is CATSDLGTPSDNEQFF. Here the CDR3 DNA reads TGTGCCACCAGTGACCTCGGGACGCCTTCCGACAATGAGCAGTTCTTC. The genes are TRBV24-1 and TRBJ2-1, with D perhaps TRBD1 or TRBD2 (5 bases each). There are 16 residues in the CDR3. The V end was cut by 4 bases, the J end by 5 bases, with 17 bases between. Per germline, CDR1 KGHDR and CDR2 SFDVKD.

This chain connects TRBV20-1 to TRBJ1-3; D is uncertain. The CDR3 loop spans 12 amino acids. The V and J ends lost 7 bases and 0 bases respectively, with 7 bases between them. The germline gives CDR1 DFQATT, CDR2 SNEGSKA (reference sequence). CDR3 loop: CSVLVSGNTIYF. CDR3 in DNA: TGCAGTGTGCTTGTCTCTGGAAACACCATATATTTT.

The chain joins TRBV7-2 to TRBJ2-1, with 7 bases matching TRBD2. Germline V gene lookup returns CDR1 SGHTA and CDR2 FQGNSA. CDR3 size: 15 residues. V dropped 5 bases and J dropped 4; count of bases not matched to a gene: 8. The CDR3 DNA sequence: TGTGCCAGCAGCCCTTGGACTAGGGTGTACAATGAGCAGTTCTTC. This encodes CASSPWTRVYNEQFF.

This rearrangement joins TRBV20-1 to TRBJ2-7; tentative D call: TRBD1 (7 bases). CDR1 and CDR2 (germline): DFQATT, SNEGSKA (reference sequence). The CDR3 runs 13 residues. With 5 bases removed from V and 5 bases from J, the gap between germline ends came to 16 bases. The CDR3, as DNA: TGCAGTGCTTTGACAGGCAGGGGGGACGAGCAGTACTTC. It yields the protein CSALTGRGDEQYF.

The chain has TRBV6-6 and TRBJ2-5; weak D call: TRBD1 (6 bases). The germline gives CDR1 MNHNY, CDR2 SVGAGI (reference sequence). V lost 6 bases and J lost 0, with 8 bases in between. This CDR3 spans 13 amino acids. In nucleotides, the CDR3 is TGTGCCAGCAGCCGGACAGACCAAGAGACCCAGTACTTC. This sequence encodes CASSRTDQETQYF.

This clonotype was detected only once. The CDR3 spells CASTHGASYEQYF. The CDR3 DNA reads as TGTGCCAGCACCCACGGGGCATCCTACGAGCAGTACTTC. The chain combines TRBV28 with TRBJ2-7; D is tentatively TRBD1 or TRBD2 (5 bases each). In germline, CDR1 is MDHEN, CDR2 SYDVKM. CDR3 length: 13 amino acids. V was pared by 7 bases and J by 1 base, with 11 bases between.

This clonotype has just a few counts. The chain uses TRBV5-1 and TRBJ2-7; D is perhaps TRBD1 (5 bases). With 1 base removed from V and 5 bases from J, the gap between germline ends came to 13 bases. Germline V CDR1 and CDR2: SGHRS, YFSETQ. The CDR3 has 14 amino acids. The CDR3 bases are TGCGCCAGCAGCTTGATCGCAGGGAACGACGAGCAGTACTTC. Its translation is CASSLIAGNDEQYF.

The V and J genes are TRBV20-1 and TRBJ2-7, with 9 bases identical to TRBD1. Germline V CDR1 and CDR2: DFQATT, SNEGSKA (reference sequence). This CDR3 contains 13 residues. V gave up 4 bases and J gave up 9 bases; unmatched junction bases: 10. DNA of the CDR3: TGCAGTGCTACCCGGGACAGGGTCATCGGGCAGTACTTC. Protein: CSATRDRVIGQYF.

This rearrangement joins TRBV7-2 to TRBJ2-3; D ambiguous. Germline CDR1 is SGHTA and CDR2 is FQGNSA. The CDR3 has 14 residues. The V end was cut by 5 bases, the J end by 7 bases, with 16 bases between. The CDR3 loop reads CASSPQWVVNTQYF. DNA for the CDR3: TGTGCCAGCAGCCCTCAGTGGGTAGTCAATACGCAGTATTTT.

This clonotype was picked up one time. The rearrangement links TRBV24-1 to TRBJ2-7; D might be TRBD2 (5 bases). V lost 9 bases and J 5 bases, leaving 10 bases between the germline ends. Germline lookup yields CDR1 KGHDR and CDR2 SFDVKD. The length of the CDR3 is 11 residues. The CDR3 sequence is CATSWRNEQYF. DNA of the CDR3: TGTGCCACCTCGTGGAGGAACGAGCAGTACTTC.

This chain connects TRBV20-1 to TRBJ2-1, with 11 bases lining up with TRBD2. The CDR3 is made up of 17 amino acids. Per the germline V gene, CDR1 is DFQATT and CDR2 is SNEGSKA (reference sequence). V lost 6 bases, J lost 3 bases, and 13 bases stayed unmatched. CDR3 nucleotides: TGCAGTGCAATAAGGAGTAGCGGGAGGGCCGTCTACAATGAGCAGTTCTTC. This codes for CSAIRSSGRAVYNEQFF.

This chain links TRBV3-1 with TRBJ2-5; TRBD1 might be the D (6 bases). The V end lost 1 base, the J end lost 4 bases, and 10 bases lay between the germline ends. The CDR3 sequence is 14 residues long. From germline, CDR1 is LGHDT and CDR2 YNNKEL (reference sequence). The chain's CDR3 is CASSQGTGRETQYF. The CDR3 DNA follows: TGTGCCAGCAGCCAAGGAACAGGGAGAGAGACCCAGTACTTC.

The DNA of the CDR3 is TGTGCCAGCAGCGTGGCAGGGGGCGCGGGGGAGCAGTACTTC. Translating gives CASSVAGGAGEQYF. The chain is built from TRBV7-3 and TRBJ2-7; 8 bases line up with TRBD1. V lost 5 bases to trimming and J lost 7 bases; unmatched junction nucleotides: 10. The CDR3 is 14 amino acids. CDR1 and CDR2 (germline): SGHTA, FQGTGA.